By its share, the clone carrying this T cell receptor beta chain is medium-sized. Its target is unknown. Unique molecular identifiers were built into the TCRbeta library. TCRdb re-derived calls from the PCR reads in MiXCR, one entry per CDR3 protein. The table has approximately 32,000 distinct CDR3 sequences, over 6.5% seen once. The data belong to a study of T-cell reconstitution after alpha-beta-depleted transplantation in children. Study results and caveats: It was reported that alpha-beta T cells came from several hundred expanded graft clones (about two months after transplant). T-cell numbers and diversity one year post-transplant derived largely from freshly generated T cells. The high TCRbeta diversity at day 60 in some patients came from surviving recipient T cells and thymic progenitors.

The CDR3 is made up of 13 amino acids. CDR1 MNHEY and CDR2 SMNVEV come from the germline V gene (reference sequence). V lost 0 bases and J lost 0, with 2 bases in between. The V gene is TRBV27, the J gene TRBJ2-5; unclear D gene. This clonotype was sampled from a child younger than two who had a stem cell transplant for acute myeloid leukemia, so the T cells may come from the graft donor. This specimen was peripheral blood, taken 60 days after TCRalphabeta/CD19-depleted stem cell transplant. CDR3 sequence: CASSLSYQETQYF. CDR3 nucleotides: TGTGCCAGCAGTTTATCATACCAAGAGACCCAGTACTTC.